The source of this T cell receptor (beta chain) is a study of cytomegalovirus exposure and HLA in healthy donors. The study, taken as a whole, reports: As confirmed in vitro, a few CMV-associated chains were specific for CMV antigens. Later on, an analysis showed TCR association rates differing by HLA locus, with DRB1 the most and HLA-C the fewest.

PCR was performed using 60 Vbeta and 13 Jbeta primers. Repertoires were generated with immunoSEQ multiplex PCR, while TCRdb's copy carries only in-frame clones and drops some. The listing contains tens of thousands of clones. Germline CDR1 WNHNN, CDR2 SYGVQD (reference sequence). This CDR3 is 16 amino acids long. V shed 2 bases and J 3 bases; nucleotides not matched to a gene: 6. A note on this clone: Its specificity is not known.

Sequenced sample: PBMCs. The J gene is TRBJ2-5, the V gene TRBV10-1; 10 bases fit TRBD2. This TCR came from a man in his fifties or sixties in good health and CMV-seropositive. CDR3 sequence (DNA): TGCGCCAGCAGTGAGGCTAGCGGGAGAATAGAAGAGACCCAGTACTTC. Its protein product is CASSEASGRIEETQYF.